One sample yielded the 20 T cell receptor beta chains listed below, sequenced in a study of T cells in Graves' hyperthyroidism and ophthalmopathy. The CDR3 regions of TCR beta were amplified from RNA transcripts. The HTBI primer set was used in a first-round RT-PCR of the TCR CDR3. TCRdb re-derived calls from the multiplex PCR reads in MiXCR, one entry per CDR3 protein. The sample consists of about 520,000 distinct CDR3 sequences, around 21% of them appearing once. Sequencing was carried out using blood. The source is a man aged 18-30 years with Graves' hyperthyroidism.

This clonotype was recorded many times. The V and J genes are TRBV2 and TRBJ1-5, with a weak D call TRBD1 (5 bases). Germline assignment: CDR1 SNHLY and CDR2 FYNNEI. Trimming cost V 6 bases and J 5 bases, with 17 bases left between them. The CDR3 loop spans 15 amino acids. CDR3 bases: TGTGCCAGCAGCCCCCAGTGGGGGACTTATCAGCCCCAGCATTTT. Protein: CASSPQWGTYQPQHF. Filled out from reference TRBV2 and TRBJ1-5, the complete variable domain reads EPEVTQTPSHQVTQMGQEVILRCVPISNHLYFYWYRQILGQKVEFLVSFYNNEISEKSEIFDDQFSVERPDGSNFTLKIRSTKLEDSAMYFCASSPQWGTYQPQHFGDGTRLSIL.

The table lists this clonotype with many counts. The chain recombines TRBV2 with TRBJ1-1; maybe TRBD1 (6 bases). V shed 5 bases and J shed 10 bases, with 11 bases lying between them. The germline CDR1 and CDR2 sequences are SNHLY and FYNNEI. CDR3 length: 11 amino acids. CDR3 residues: CASSQGSLAFF. DNA of the CDR3: TGTGCCAGCAGTCAGGGGAGTTTAGCTTTCTTT.

There are many counts of this clonotype. The chain combines TRBV5-5 with TRBJ2-7; 7 nucleotides line up with TRBD1. Germline V gives CDR1 SGHKS, CDR2 YYEKEE (reference sequence). The V segment lost 5 bases and the J segment 5 bases; nucleotides outside the gene matches: 10. The CDR3 extends over 14 amino acids. The CDR3 DNA reads TGTGCCAGCAGTTATGAAGGGGGCGGCGACGAGCAGTACTTC. This encodes CASSYEGGGDEQYF.

Many counts were recorded for this clonotype. This chain joins TRBV12-3 or TRBV12-4 and TRBJ1-1, with a possible D match to TRBD1 (6 bases). The CDR3 sequence is 14 residues long. The ends were cut back, 1 base at V and 5 bases at J, with 11 bases in the middle. CDR3 sequence: CASSLGTVSTEAFF. The CDR3 nucleotides are TGTGCCAGCAGTTTAGGGACAGTGAGTACTGAAGCTTTCTTT.

In its sample, this clonotype was seen many times. The J gene is TRBJ2-7, the V gene TRBV12-5, with 7 bases identical to TRBD1. The ends lost 9 bases at V and 2 bases at J; junction bases unmatched: 7. There are 13 residues in the CDR3. The V gene's germline CDR1 is LGHNT and CDR2 FRNRAP. The CDR3 loop reads CASPQDRPYEQYF. The CDR3, as DNA: TGTGCTAGCCCACAGGACAGGCCCTACGAGCAGTACTTC.

In its sample, this clonotype was seen many times. This chain connects TRBV5-1 to TRBJ1-1; D is undetermined. CDR1 is SGHRS and CDR2 is YFSETQ in the germline V gene. The CDR3 is 13 residues long. Trimming shortened V by 0 bases and J by 1 base, and 4 bases separated the two germline ends. The CDR3 DNA sequence: TGCGCCAGCAGCTTGGATGCGAACACTGAAGCTTTCTTT. Translating gives CASSLDANTEAFF.

Turning to this clonotype: A read error may be the cause here, since a much bigger clone is one base away. The chain is built from TRBV6-1 and TRBJ1-1; D perhaps matches TRBD1 (5 bases). The CDR3 has 14 residues. Looked up from germline, CDR1 is MNHNS and CDR2 is SASEGT. The CDR3 protein is CAISPPGRGTEAFF. DNA for the CDR3: TGTGCCATCAGTCCTCCTGGAAGGGGCACTGAAGCTTTCTTT.

The J gene is TRBJ2-7, the V gene TRBV5-1; D may be TRBD1 (6 bases). Trimming removed 4 bases at V and 2 bases at J, with 19 bases between. The CDR3 has 16 amino acids. From germline, CDR1 is SGHRS and CDR2 YFSETQ. Here the CDR3 reads CASSISSDSRTYEQYF. DNA of the CDR3: TGCGCCAGCAGCATATCCTCGGACAGTCGGACCTACGAGCAGTACTTC.

At least ten counts were recorded for this clonotype. This chain uses TRBV6-1 with TRBJ2-2; D gene uncertain. The length of the CDR3 is 12 residues. V was shortened by 6 bases and J by 7 bases, with 9 bases between the two germline ends. Per germline, CDR1 MNHNS and CDR2 SASEGT. CDR3 coding DNA: TGTGCCAGCAGAAACTTGATCGGGGAGCTGTTTTTT. Translation: CASRNLIGELFF.

At least ten counts were recorded for this clonotype. The chain joins TRBV20-1 to TRBJ2-5, with D unclear. V was trimmed by 6 bases and J by 2 bases, leaving 4 bases between them. Germline V gene sequence: CDR1 DFQATT, CDR2 SNEGSKA (reference sequence). The length of the CDR3 is 10 residues. The chain's CDR3 is CSAAQETQYF. The CDR3 nucleotides read TGCAGTGCCGCACAAGAGACCCAGTACTTC.

This chain links TRBV7-8 with TRBJ2-7; D might be TRBD1 (5 bases). The CDR3 has 15 amino acids. Germline loops: CDR1 SGHVS, CDR2 FQNEAQ. The germline V and J ends were trimmed by 1 base and 1 base, with 11 bases remaining between them. Written as DNA, the CDR3 is TGTGCCAGCAGCTTAGTATGGACACCTTCCTACGAGCAGTACTTC. Its protein is CASSLVWTPSYEQYF.

This clonotype was recorded a few times. The rearrangement links TRBV4-1 to TRBJ2-5; no reliable D call. The germline gives CDR1 MGHRA, CDR2 YSYEKL. V was shortened by 1 base and J by 4 bases, with 7 bases between the two germline ends. The CDR3 extends over 13 amino acids. The CDR3 nucleotides read TGCGCCAGCAGCCAAGTCGACCGAGAGACCCAGTACTTC. Its protein product is CASSQVDRETQYF.

The sample holds many counts of this clonotype. This chain joins TRBV4-1 and TRBJ2-7; D might be TRBD1 (5 bases). Germline loops: CDR1 MGHRA, CDR2 YSYEKL. Trimming stripped 3 bases from V and 6 bases from J, with 12 bases between. CDR3 length: 13 amino acids. The CDR3 DNA follows: TGCGCCAGCAGCCACCACCTCGACAGCGAGCAGTACTTC. Residues: CASSHHLDSEQYF.

Many counts were recorded for this clonotype. The chain links TRBV20-1 to TRBJ1-1; D perhaps matches TRBD1 (6 bases). The V end was cut by 5 bases, the J end by 3 bases, with 10 bases between. CDR3 length: 12 amino acids. Germline CDR1 reads DFQATT; CDR2 reads SNEGSKA (reference sequence). The CDR3 protein is CSASQGDTEAFF. CDR3 nucleotides: TGCAGTGCTTCACAGGGCGACACTGAAGCTTTCTTT.

The gene calls are TRBV5-1 and TRBJ1-3; D is unresolved. Looked up from germline, CDR1 is SGHRS and CDR2 is YFSETQ. There are 15 residues in the CDR3. V shed 0 bases and J shed 0 bases, with 7 bases lying between them. This chain's CDR3 is CASSLEATSGNTIYF. The CDR3, as DNA: TGCGCCAGCAGCTTGGAGGCAACCTCTGGAAACACCATATATTTT.

This clonotype was seen at least ten times. The chain has TRBV30 and TRBJ2-7; D is undetermined. V dropped 2 bases and J dropped 0 bases, with 14 bases sitting between them. CDR1 is GTSNPN, CDR2 SVGIG, per germline (reference sequence). This CDR3 has 15 amino acids. CDR3 protein: CAWSFTQSTSYEQYF. Written as DNA, the CDR3 is TGTGCCTGGAGTTTCACACAGTCAACCTCCTACGAGCAGTACTTC.

This clonotype was counted ten times or more. The rearrangement joins TRBV7-8 to TRBJ1-2, with 8 bases identical to TRBD1. V gave up 5 bases and J gave up 2 bases; unmatched junction bases: 10. Germline loops: CDR1 SGHVS, CDR2 FQNEAQ. This CDR3 spans 16 amino acids. For the CDR3, the DNA is TGTGCCAGCAGCCCAGGGGGCACAGGAGAAAACTATGGCTACACCTTC. The encoded protein is CASSPGGTGENYGYTF. The variable domain in full, completed from reference TRBV7-8 and TRBJ1-2, reads GAGVSQSPRYKVAKRGQDVALRCDPISGHVSLFWYQQALGQGPEFLTYFQNEAQLDKSGLPSDRFFAERPEGSVSTLKIQRTQQEDSAVYLCASSPGGTGENYGYTFGSGTRLTVV.

The table lists this clonotype with a few counts. This rearrangement joins TRBV13 to TRBJ2-7; D gene ambiguous. The germline V and J ends were trimmed by 3 bases and 7 bases, with 7 bases remaining between them. The CDR3 is made up of 11 amino acids. Germline V CDR1 and CDR2: PRHDT, FYEKMQ (reference sequence). Here the CDR3 reads CASSFRSEQYF. Here the CDR3 DNA reads TGTGCCAGCAGCTTCAGGTCTGAGCAGTACTTC. The whole variable domain, remainder taken from reference TRBV13 and TRBJ2-7, is AAGVIQSPRHLIKEKRETATLKCYPIPRHDTVYWYQQGPGQDPQFLISFYEKMQSDKGSIPDRFSAQQFSDYHSELNMSSLELGDSALYFCASSFRSEQYFGPGTRLTVT.

At least ten counts were recorded for this clonotype. The chain recombines TRBV6-1 with TRBJ1-1; 9 nucleotides line up with TRBD1. Germline values: CDR1 MNHNS, CDR2 SASEGT. This CDR3 contains 14 residues. With V trimmed by 6 bases and J by 4 bases, 6 bases remained unmatched. The CDR3 sequence: CASRKGQGTTEAFF. CDR3 bases: TGTGCCAGCAGAAAAGGACAGGGGACCACTGAAGCTTTCTTT.

The genes are TRBV2 and TRBJ2-5; 8 bases match TRBD2. CDR1 and CDR2 (germline): SNHLY, FYNNEI. Trimming took 8 bases from V and 1 from J; bases not matched to a gene: 9. CDR3 length equals 15 residues. The CDR3 bases are TGTGCCAGCGGACGGGGACTAGGATTCCAAGAGACCCAGTACTTC. It is translated as CASGRGLGFQETQYF.